The TCR beta chain described here comes from a study of OX40 agonist ivuxolimab in advanced cancers. Study as a whole: Patients got intravenous ivuxolimab at 0.01 to 10 mg/kg every 2 weeks. At around 83% male, the cohort had a mean age of about 55 years, ranging from about 20 to 79.

Using immunoSEQ multiplex PCR, the repertoire was profiled, and TCRdb retains in-frame clones only, with some absent. Counted here are 70,000 or so clones, more than 70% occurring once; the ten biggest clones make up approximately 0.79%. CDR1 and CDR2 from the germline V gene are SGHTA and FQGNSA. V was pared by 5 bases and J by 5 bases, with 12 bases between. The CDR3 is made up of 13 amino acids. This clone was seen a single time. This sample comprised CD4+ or CD8+ T cells sorted from blood, obtained in a trial of the OX40 agonist ivuxolimab. The clonotype comes from an adult with an advanced solid tumor such as melanoma, head and neck, liver or kidney cancer. This chain links TRBV7-2 with TRBJ1-2; D is perhaps TRBD1 (5 bases). The CDR3 loop reads CASSLNQGYGYTF. The CDR3 DNA reads as TGTGCCAGCAGCCTAAATCAGGGTTATGGCTACACCTTC.